This T cell receptor beta chain was recovered during a study of T cell responses to AZD1222 COVID-19 vaccine. Findings and limits, study-wide: Reportedly, close to half of spike-specific TCRs are directed against unmutated variant regions.

The method was immunoSEQ multiplex PCR; TCRdb's version includes in-frame clones alone and lacks a portion of them. The table lists around 120,000 clones, 80% to 90% of them singletons. V was cut by 4 bases and J by 4 bases, with 11 bases left in between. The germline CDR1 and CDR2 sequences are SGHRS and YFSETQ. The CDR3 runs 13 residues. This clone has only a few counts. Its matching antigen is unknown. The sample here was peripheral blood, taken on day 0 of AZD1222 vaccination. This rearrangement joins TRBV5-1 to TRBJ2-5; TRBD1 is a possible D gene (6 bases). This sequence was found in an adult in good health. The CDR3 nucleotides read TGCGCCAGCAGCCTCCAGGGGAGAGAGACCCAGTACTTC. Its protein is CASSLQGRETQYF.